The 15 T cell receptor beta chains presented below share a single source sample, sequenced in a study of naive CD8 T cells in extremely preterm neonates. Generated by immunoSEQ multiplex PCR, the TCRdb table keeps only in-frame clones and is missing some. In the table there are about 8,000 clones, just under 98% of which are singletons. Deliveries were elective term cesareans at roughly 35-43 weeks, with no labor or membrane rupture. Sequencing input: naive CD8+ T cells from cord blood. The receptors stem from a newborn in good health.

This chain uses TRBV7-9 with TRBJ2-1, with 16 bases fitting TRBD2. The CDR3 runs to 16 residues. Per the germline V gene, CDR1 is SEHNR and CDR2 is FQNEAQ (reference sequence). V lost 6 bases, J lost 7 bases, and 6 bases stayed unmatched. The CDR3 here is CASSPPGLAGGNEQFF. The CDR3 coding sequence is TGTGCCAGCAGTCCCCCGGGACTAGCGGGGGGGAATGAGCAGTTCTTC.

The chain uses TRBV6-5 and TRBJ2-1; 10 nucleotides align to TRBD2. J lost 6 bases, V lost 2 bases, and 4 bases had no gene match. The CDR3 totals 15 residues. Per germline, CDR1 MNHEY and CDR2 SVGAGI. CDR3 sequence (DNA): TGTGCCAGCAGTTACGTGGCTAGCGGGGGCAATGAGCAGTTCTTC. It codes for CASSYVASGGNEQFF.

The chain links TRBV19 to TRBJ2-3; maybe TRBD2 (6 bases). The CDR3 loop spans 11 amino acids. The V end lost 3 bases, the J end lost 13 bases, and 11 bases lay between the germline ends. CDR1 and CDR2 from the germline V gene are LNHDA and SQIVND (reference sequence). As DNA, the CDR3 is TGTGCCAGTAGTATGGGGGGTGAGGAGTATTTT. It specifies CASSMGGEEYF.

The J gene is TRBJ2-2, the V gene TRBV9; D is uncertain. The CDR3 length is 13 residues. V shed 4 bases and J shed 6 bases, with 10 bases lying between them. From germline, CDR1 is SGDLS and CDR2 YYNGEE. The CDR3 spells CASSPGEAGELFF. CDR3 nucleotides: TGTGCCAGCAGCCCCGGTGAGGCCGGGGAGCTGTTTTTT.

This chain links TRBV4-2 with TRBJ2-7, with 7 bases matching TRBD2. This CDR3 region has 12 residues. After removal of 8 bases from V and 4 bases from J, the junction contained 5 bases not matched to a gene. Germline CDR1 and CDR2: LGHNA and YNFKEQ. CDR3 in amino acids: CASSGEGYEQYF. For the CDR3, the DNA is TGTGCCAGCTCCGGGGAGGGGTACGAGCAGTACTTC.

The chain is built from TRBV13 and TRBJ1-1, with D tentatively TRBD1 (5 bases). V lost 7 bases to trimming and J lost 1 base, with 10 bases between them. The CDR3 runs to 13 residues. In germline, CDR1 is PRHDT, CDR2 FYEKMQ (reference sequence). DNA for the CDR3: TGTGCCAGCAAAATAGGGGAGAACACTGAAGCTTTCTTT. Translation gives CASKIGENTEAFF.

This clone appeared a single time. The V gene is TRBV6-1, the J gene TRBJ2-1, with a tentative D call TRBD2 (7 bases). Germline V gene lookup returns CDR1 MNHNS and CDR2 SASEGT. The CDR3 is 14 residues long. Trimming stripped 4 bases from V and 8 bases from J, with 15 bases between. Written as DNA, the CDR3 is TGTGCCAGCAGTGTTGTGCGGGGGCCGGATGAGCAGTTCTTC. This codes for CASSVVRGPDEQFF.

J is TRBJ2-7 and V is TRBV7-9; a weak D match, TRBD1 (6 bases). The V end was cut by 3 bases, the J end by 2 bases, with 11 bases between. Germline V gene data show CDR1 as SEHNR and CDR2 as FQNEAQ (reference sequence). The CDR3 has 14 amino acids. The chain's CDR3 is CASSFVTGPYEQYF. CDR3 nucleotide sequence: TGTGCCAGCAGCTTTGTAACAGGGCCCTACGAGCAGTACTTC.

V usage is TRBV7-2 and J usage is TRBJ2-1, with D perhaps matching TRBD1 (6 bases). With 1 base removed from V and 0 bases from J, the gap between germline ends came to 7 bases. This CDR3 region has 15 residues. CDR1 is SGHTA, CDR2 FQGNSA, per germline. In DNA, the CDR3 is TGTGCCAGCAGCTTAGGAGGGGGCTCCTACAATGAGCAGTTCTTC. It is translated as CASSLGGGSYNEQFF.

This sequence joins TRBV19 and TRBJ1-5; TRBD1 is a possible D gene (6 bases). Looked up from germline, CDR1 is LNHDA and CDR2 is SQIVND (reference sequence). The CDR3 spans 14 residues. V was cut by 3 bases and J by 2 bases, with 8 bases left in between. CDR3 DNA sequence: TGTGCCAGTAGTATCAGGGGAGGCAATCAGCCCCAGCATTTT. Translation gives CASSIRGGNQPQHF.

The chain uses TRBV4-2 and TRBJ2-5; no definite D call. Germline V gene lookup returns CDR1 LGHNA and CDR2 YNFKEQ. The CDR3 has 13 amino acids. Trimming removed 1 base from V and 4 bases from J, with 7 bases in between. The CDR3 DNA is TGTGCCAGCAGCCAAGTGGTAGCAGAGACCCAGTACTTC. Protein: CASSQVVAETQYF.

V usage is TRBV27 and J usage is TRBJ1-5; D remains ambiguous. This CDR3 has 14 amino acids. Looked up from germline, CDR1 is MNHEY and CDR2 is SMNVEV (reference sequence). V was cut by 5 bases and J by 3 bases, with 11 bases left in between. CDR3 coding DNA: TGTGCCAGCAGTCCCCGAGGGTACAATCAGCCCCAGCATTTT. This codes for CASSPRGYNQPQHF.

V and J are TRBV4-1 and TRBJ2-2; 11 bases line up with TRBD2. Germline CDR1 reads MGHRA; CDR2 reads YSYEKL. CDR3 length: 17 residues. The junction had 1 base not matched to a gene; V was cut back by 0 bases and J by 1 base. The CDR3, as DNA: TGCGCCAGCAGCCAAGATACTAGCGGGGGGAACACCGGGGAGCTGTTTTTT. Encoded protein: CASSQDTSGGNTGELFF.

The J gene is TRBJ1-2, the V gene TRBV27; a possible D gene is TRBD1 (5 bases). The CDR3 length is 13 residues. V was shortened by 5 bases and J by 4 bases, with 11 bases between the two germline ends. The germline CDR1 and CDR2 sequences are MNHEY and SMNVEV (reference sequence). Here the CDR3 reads CASSPGGTYGYTF. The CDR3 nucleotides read TGTGCCAGCAGTCCGGGGGGGACCTATGGCTACACCTTC.

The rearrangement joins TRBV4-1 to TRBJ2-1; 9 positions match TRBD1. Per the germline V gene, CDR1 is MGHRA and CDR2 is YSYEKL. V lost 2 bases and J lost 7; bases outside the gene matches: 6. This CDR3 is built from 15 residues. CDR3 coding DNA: TGCGCCAGCAGCCAACCAAGGGACAGGGAGAATGAGCAGTTCTTC. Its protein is CASSQPRDRENEQFF.